A selection of T cell receptor beta chains follows, all from one sample in a study of cytomegalovirus exposure and HLA in healthy donors. TCRdb's table, derived via immunoSEQ multiplex PCR, lists solely in-frame clones and lacks some. The data contain about 57,000 clones, roughly nine tenths of them singletons. Sequences were obtained from PBMCs. The origin of the receptors is a woman aged 18-29 years in good health and CMV-seronegative. Each CDR3 is given with its conserved first and last residue. The D gene is left open where the match is weak. Rows may omit the clone size; those that give it use once, few, many or a size class.

len: 13; v_gene: TRBV7-9; j_gene: TRBJ1-2; abundance: NA; d_gene: NA; CDR3nt: TGTGCCAGCAGCTTAACAGAAGGCTATGGCTACACCTTC; CDR3aa: CASSLTEGYGYTF
len: 15; v_gene: TRBV6-4; j_gene: TRBJ2-5; abundance: medium-sized; d_gene: TRBD2; CDR3nt: TGTGCCAGCAGTCGACTAGCGGGGGGACAAGAGACCCAGTACTTC; CDR3aa: CASSRLAGGQETQYF
len: 15; v_gene: TRBV28; j_gene: TRBJ2-7; abundance: NA; d_gene: TRBD1; CDR3nt: TGTGCCAGCAGCGCACCGGGACAGGGGGCCTACGAGCAGTACTTC; CDR3aa: CASSAPGQGAYEQYF
len: 12; v_gene: TRBV10-3; j_gene: TRBJ1-1; abundance: NA; d_gene: TRBD1; CDR3nt: TGTGCCATCAGTGGACAGGGCACTGAAGCTTTCTTT; CDR3aa: CAISGQGTEAFF
len: 13; v_gene: TRBV29-1; j_gene: TRBJ1-2; abundance: NA; d_gene: TRBD1; CDR3nt: TGCAGCGTAACGGGACAGGGCCGTTACGGCTACACCTTC; CDR3aa: CSVTGQGRYGYTF
len: 14; v_gene: TRBV19; j_gene: TRBJ2-7; abundance: few; d_gene: NA; CDR3nt: TGTGCCACCCAACGGGGACTCGACCGGGGGGAGCAGTACTTC; CDR3aa: CATQRGLDRGEQYF
len: 12; v_gene: TRBV15; j_gene: TRBJ1-6; abundance: NA; d_gene: NA; CDR3nt: TGTGCCACCCGGGGGGGGCGTTCACCCCTCCACTTT; CDR3aa: CATRGGRSPLHF
len: 14; v_gene: TRBV5-1; j_gene: TRBJ2-7; abundance: NA; d_gene: NA; CDR3nt: TGCGCCAGCAGTTCAGGGGCATCCTCCTACGAGCAGTACTTC; CDR3aa: CASSSGASSYEQYF
len: 13; v_gene: TRBV10-3; j_gene: TRBJ1-5; abundance: NA; d_gene: TRBD1; CDR3nt: TGTGCCATCACCCCAGGGGGCTCGGAGCCCCAGCATTTT; CDR3aa: CAITPGGSEPQHF
len: 15; v_gene: TRBV19; j_gene: TRBJ2-2; abundance: NA; d_gene: TRBD1; CDR3nt: TGTGCCAGTACCCCTAGACAGGGACGAACCGGGGAGCTGTTTTTT; CDR3aa: CASTPRQGRTGELFF
len: 13; v_gene: TRBV7-9; j_gene: TRBJ2-5; abundance: NA; d_gene: NA; CDR3nt: TGTGCCAGCAGCTTGTCGACTACGGAGACCCAGTACTTC; CDR3aa: CASSLSTTETQYF
len: 14; v_gene: TRBV6-1; j_gene: TRBJ2-7; abundance: NA; d_gene: TRBD1; CDR3nt: TGTGCCATTACCGACAGGGTGATAACCTACGAGCAGTACTTC; CDR3aa: CAITDRVITYEQYF
len: 14; v_gene: TRBV7-8; j_gene: TRBJ2-2; abundance: NA; d_gene: NA; CDR3nt: TGTGCCAGCAGCCCCAGTCCCACCACCGGGGAGCTGTTTTTT; CDR3aa: CASSPSPTTGELFF
len: 14; v_gene: TRBV4-2; j_gene: TRBJ2-4; abundance: NA; d_gene: NA; CDR3nt: TGTGCCAGCAGCCCCGGGACTGGGAGAAACATTCAGTACTTC; CDR3aa: CASSPGTGRNIQYF
len: 13; v_gene: TRBV2; j_gene: TRBJ2-5; abundance: NA; d_gene: NA; CDR3nt: TGTGCCAGCAGTGTACAGGGCCTGGAGACCCAGTACTTC; CDR3aa: CASSVQGLETQYF
len: 20; v_gene: TRBV28; j_gene: TRBJ2-2; abundance: NA; d_gene: NA; CDR3nt: TGTGCCAGCAGCATGATCCGGGCCTCCGTTCTAGTAGGGGTTACCGGGGAGCTGTTTTTT; CDR3aa: CASSMIRASVLVGVTGELFF
len: 14; v_gene: TRBV27; j_gene: TRBJ2-1; abundance: NA; d_gene: NA; CDR3nt: TGTGCCAGCAGTTTAGGGACATACTACAATGAGCAGTTCTTC; CDR3aa: CASSLGTYYNEQFF
len: 12; v_gene: TRBV2; j_gene: TRBJ2-5; abundance: NA; d_gene: NA; CDR3nt: TGTGCCAGCAGTGACAGGGCCGAGACCCAGTACTTC; CDR3aa: CASSDRAETQYF
len: 16; v_gene: TRBV18; j_gene: TRBJ2-2; abundance: NA; d_gene: TRBD1; CDR3nt: TGTGCCAGCTCACCACCGGGACAGAGTTACACCGGGGAGCTGTTTTTT; CDR3aa: CASSPPGQSYTGELFF
len: 11; v_gene: TRBV16; j_gene: TRBJ2-1; abundance: NA; d_gene: NA; CDR3nt: TGTGCCAGCAGCCAATTGAGTGAGCAGTTCTTC; CDR3aa: CASSQLSEQFF
len: 14; v_gene: TRBV2; j_gene: TRBJ2-3; abundance: NA; d_gene: NA; CDR3nt: TGTGCCAGCAGGGAAGAACGGGATTCCGATACGCAGTATTTT; CDR3aa: CASREERDSDTQYF
len: 14; v_gene: TRBV6-5; j_gene: TRBJ2-5; abundance: once; d_gene: TRBD2; CDR3nt: TGTGCCAGCAGATCAGGGAGGGGAACAGAGACCCAGTACTTC; CDR3aa: CASRSGRGTETQYF
len: 13; v_gene: TRBV7-8; j_gene: TRBJ2-7; abundance: NA; d_gene: TRBD2; CDR3nt: TGTGCCAGCAGCCGGGAGGGCCCCTACGAGCAGTACTTC; CDR3aa: CASSREGPYEQYF
len: 14; v_gene: TRBV7-9; j_gene: TRBJ1-4; abundance: NA; d_gene: NA; CDR3nt: TGTGCCAGCAGCTCGACAGGTTTAGGAGGTACACTGTTTTTT; CDR3aa: CASSSTGLGGTLFF
len: 16; v_gene: TRBV7-2; j_gene: TRBJ2-7; abundance: NA; d_gene: NA; CDR3nt: TGTGCCAGCAGCGAAAATTGGGGGCAGGGCTTCTACGAGCAGTACTTC; CDR3aa: CASSENWGQGFYEQYF
len: 14; v_gene: TRBV6-5; j_gene: TRBJ2-7; abundance: NA; d_gene: TRBD1; CDR3nt: TGTGCCAGCAGTAAAACGACAGGGGATATGCAGCAGTACTTC; CDR3aa: CASSKTTGDMQQYF